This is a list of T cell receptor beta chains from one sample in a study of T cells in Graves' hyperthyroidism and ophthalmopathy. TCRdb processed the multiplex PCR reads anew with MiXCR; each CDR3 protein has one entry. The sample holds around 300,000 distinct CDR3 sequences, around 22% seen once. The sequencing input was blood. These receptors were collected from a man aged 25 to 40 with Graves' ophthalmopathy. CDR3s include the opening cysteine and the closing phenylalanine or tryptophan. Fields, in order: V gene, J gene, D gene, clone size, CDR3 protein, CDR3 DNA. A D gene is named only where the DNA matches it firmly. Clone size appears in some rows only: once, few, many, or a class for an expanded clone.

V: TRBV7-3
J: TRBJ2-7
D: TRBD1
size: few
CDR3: CASSLRGQGGNEQYF
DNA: TGTGCCAGCAGCTTGAGGGGACAGGGTGGGAACGAGCAGTACTTC

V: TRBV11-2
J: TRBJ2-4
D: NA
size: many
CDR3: CASSGGEGRRNIQYF
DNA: TGTGCCAGCAGCGGGGGAGAGGGGCGCAGGAACATTCAGTACTTC

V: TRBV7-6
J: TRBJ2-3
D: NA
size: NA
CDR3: CASSLLGQSTDTQYF
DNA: TGTGCCAGCAGCTTGCTCGGACAGAGCACAGATACGCAGTATTTT

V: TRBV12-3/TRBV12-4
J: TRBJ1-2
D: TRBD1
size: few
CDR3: CASSPGQDLGYTF
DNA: TGTGCCAGTTCCCCTGGACAGGATCTCGGCTACACCTTC

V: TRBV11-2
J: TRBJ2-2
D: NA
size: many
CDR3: CASRASGELFF
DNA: TGTGCCAGCAGGGCCAGCGGGGAGCTGTTTTTT

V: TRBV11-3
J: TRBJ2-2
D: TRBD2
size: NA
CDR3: CASSLPRGGSPGELFF
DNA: TGTGCCAGCAGCTTGCCCCGGGGCGGGAGCCCCGGGGAGCTGTTTTTT

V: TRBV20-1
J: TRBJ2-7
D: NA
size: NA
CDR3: CSARDVAGADEQYF
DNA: TGCAGTGCTAGAGATGTGGCGGGGGCCGACGAGCAGTACTTC

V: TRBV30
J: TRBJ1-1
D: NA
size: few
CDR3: CAWSVWGRNMSTEAFF
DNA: TGTGCCTGGAGTGTATGGGGCAGAAACATGAGCACTGAAGCTTTCTTT

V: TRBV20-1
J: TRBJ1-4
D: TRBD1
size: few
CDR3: CSAAGQGVSREKLFF
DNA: TGCAGTGCGGCGGGGCAGGGGGTATCCCGGGAAAAACTGTTTTTT

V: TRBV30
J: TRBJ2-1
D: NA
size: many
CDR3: CAWMGANEHFF
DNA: TGTGCCTGGATGGGGGCGAATGAGCATTTCTTC

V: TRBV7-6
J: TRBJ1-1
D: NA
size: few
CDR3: CASSRTGTMEAFF
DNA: TGTGCCAGCAGCCGAACAGGAACCATGGAAGCTTTCTTT

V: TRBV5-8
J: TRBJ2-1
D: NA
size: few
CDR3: CASSLFRGATYNEQFF
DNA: TGTGCCAGCAGCTTGTTTCGAGGGGCGACCTACAATGAGCAGTTCTTC

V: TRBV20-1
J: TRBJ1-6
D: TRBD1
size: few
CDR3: CSVSGQGAVNSPLHF
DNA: TGCAGTGTCAGTGGACAGGGGGCGGTTAATTCACCCCTCCACTTT

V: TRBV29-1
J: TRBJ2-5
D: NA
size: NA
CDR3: CSVGTETQYF
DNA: TGCAGCGTTGGAACGGAGACCCAGTACTTC

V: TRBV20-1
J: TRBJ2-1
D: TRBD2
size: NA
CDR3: CSARAGGAGVYNEQFF
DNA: TGCAGTGCTAGAGCCGGCGGAGCGGGGGTCTACAATGAGCAGTTCTTC

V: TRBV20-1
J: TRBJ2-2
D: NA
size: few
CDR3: CSASKLGPNTGELFF
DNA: TGCAGTGCTAGCAAACTGGGGCCGAACACCGGGGAGCTGTTTTTT

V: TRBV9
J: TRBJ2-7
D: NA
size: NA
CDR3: CASSQESRSYEQYF
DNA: TGTGCCAGCAGCCAAGAGTCGAGGTCCTACGAGCAGTACTTC

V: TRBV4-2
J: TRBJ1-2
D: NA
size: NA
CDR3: CASDEELNGRGYTF
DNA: TGTGCCAGCGATGAGGAACTCAACGGACGTGGCTACACCTTC

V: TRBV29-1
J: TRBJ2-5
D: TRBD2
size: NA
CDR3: CSVYSGGRGETQYF
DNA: TGCAGCGTGTATAGCGGGGGGCGGGGGGAGACCCAGTACTTC

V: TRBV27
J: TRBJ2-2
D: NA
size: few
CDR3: CASKKTEVTGELFF
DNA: TGTGCCAGCAAAAAGACAGAGGTCACCGGGGAGCTGTTTTTT

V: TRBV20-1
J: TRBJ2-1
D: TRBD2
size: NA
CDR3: CSARDLLGSSGRGINEQFF
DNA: TGCAGTGCTAGAGATCTCTTGGGGTCTAGCGGGAGGGGGATCAATGAGCAGTTCTTC

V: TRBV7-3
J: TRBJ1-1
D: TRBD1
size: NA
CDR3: CASSLMGQGTTEAFF
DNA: TGTGCCAGCAGCTTAATGGGACAGGGGACGACTGAAGCTTTCTTT

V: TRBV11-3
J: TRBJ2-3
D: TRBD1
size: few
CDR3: CASMDRLSTDTQYF
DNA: TGTGCCAGCATGGACAGGTTAAGCACAGATACGCAGTATTTT

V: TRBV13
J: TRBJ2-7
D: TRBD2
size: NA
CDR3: CASSSGLAGPPYEQYF
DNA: TGTGCCAGCAGCTCCGGACTAGCGGGTCCCCCCTACGAGCAGTACTTC

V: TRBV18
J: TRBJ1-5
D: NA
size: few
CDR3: CASSPEEVGNQPQHF
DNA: TGTGCCAGCTCCCCCGAGGAGGTTGGCAATCAGCCCCAGCATTTT